Listed here are 24 T cell receptor beta chains from one sample, sequenced in a study of T cell changes during pregnancy in multiple sclerosis. Assay used: immunoSEQ multiplex PCR; TCRdb lists only in-frame clones, some missing. The table records approximately 85,000 clones, roughly nine tenths of them present only once. The sample here was peripheral blood, taken in the first trimester of pregnancy. These receptors all come from a female donor with multiple sclerosis, enrolled in a pregnancy study.

The chain has TRBV27 and TRBJ2-1, with 11 bases lining up with TRBD2. CDR3 length: 14 amino acids. Germline V gene lookup returns CDR1 MNHEY and CDR2 SMNVEV (reference sequence). The junction had 3 bases not matched to a gene; V was cut back by 6 bases and J by 5 bases. The CDR3 protein is CASSQLAGDNEQFF. In DNA form, the CDR3 reads TGTGCCAGCAGCCAACTAGCGGGGGACAATGAGCAGTTCTTC.

This chain uses TRBV27 with TRBJ1-4; possibly TRBD1 for D (6 bases). This CDR3 contains 14 residues. CDR1 is MNHEY, CDR2 SMNVEV, per germline (reference sequence). V gave up 5 bases and J gave up 8 bases, with 15 bases separating them. Here the CDR3 DNA reads TGTGCCAGCAGTCCCTCCGGACAGCGGGAAAAACTGTTTTTT. Its protein product is CASSPSGQREKLFF. The whole variable domain, remainder taken from reference TRBV27 and TRBJ1-4, is EAQVTQNPRYLITVTGKKLTVTCSQNMNHEYMSWYRQDPGLGLRQIYYSMNVEVTDKGDVPEGYKVSRKEKRNFPLILESPSPNQTSLYFCASSPSGQREKLFFGSGTQLSVL.

This clone was seen a few times. The chain employs TRBV5-4 and TRBJ1-2; 9 positions agree with TRBD1. This CDR3 is 15 amino acids long. Germline V lookup: CDR1 SGHNT, CDR2 YYREEE (reference sequence). V shed 4 bases, J shed 6 bases, and the junction held 10 bases outside the gene matches. CDR3 in DNA: TGTGCCAGCAGCGGGCTGGGACAGGGTAAGAATGGCTACACCTTC. It codes for CASSGLGQGKNGYTF. The entire variable domain, with the rest obtained from reference TRBV5-4 and TRBJ1-2, is as follows: ETGVTQSPTHLIKTRGQQVTLRCSSQSGHNTVSWYQQALGQGPQFIFQYYREEENGRGNFPPRFSGLQFPNYSSELNVNALELDDSALYLCASSGLGQGKNGYTFGSGTRLTVV.

The CDR3 region is CASRQGTSYEQYF. The CDR3 DNA is TGTGCCAGCAGACAGGGGACCTCCTACGAGCAGTACTTC. The rearrangement joins TRBV25-1 to TRBJ2-7; 7 bases line up with TRBD1. Unmatched junction bases numbered 2, after V lost 6 bases and J lost 0 bases. The CDR3 has 13 amino acids. Germline CDR1 is MGHDK and CDR2 is SYGVNS.

The chain carries TRBV25-1 and TRBJ1-6, with 8 nucleotides matching TRBD1. Germline values: CDR1 MGHDK, CDR2 SYGVNS. The length of the CDR3 is 14 residues. The J segment lost 10 bases and the V segment lost 2 bases, leaving 4 bases of the junction unmatched. The CDR3 DNA reads as TGTGCCAGCAGTGAAGACAGGGGAACCTCACCCCTCCACTTT. Translating it yields CASSEDRGTSPLHF. Looking up the rest from reference TRBV25-1 and TRBJ1-6 gives the full variable domain: EADIYQTPRYLVIGTGKKITLECSQTMGHDKMYWYQQDPGMELHLIHYSYGVNSTEKGDLSSESTVSRIRTEHFPLTLESARPSHTSQYLCASSEDRGTSPLHFGNGTRLTVT.

DNA of the CDR3: TGTGCCAGCAGCCGAGTAGACACTGAAGCTTTCTTT. It encodes CASSRVDTEAFF. The chain has TRBV9 and TRBJ1-1; D is uncertain. The germline V gene has CDR1 SGDLS and CDR2 YYNGEE. The CDR3 has 12 residues. V was cut by 4 bases and J by 3 bases, with 7 bases left in between.

The chain combines TRBV15 with TRBJ2-3, with D tentatively TRBD1 (6 bases). CDR3 length: 13 amino acids. The germline V gene encodes CDR1 LNHNV and CDR2 YYDKDF (reference sequence). With 8 bases removed from V and 6 bases from J, the gap between germline ends came to 15 bases. CDR3 nucleotide sequence: TGTGCCACCGGGCCAGGGGATGTGGATACGCAGTATTTT. Encoded protein: CATGPGDVDTQYF.

The chain has TRBV28 and TRBJ2-1; tentative D call: TRBD1 (5 bases). The V and J ends lost 2 bases and 4 bases respectively, with 12 bases between them. CDR1 and CDR2 (germline): MDHEN, SYDVKM. The CDR3 has 15 residues. The CDR3 loop is CASSLRGTGYNEQFF. The CDR3 nucleotides read TGTGCCAGCAGTTTAAGGGGCACAGGATACAATGAGCAGTTCTTC.

The CDR3 DNA follows: TGTGCCAGCAGGGCGATAGACAGGGTTTCGAACGCCTATGGCTACACCTTC. It is translated as CASRAIDRVSNAYGYTF. V usage is TRBV5-4 and J usage is TRBJ1-2; 7 bases are a match to TRBD1. The germline gives CDR1 SGHNT, CDR2 YYREEE (reference sequence). The CDR3 consists of 17 residues. V dropped 5 bases and J dropped 4; count of bases not matched to a gene: 17. The variable domain in full, completed from reference TRBV5-4 and TRBJ1-2, reads ETGVTQSPTHLIKTRGQQVTLRCSSQSGHNTVSWYQQALGQGPQFIFQYYREEENGRGNFPPRFSGLQFPNYSSELNVNALELDDSALYLCASRAIDRVSNAYGYTFGSGTRLTVV.

V gene TRBV6-1 combines with J gene TRBJ2-7, with D perhaps matching TRBD1 (6 bases). CDR3 length equals 17 residues. Germline V gene lookup returns CDR1 MNHNS and CDR2 SASEGT. With 1 base removed from V and 0 bases from J, the gap between germline ends came to 16 bases. CDR3 loop: CASSEGTASYYSYEQYF. CDR3 nucleotides: TGTGCCAGCAGTGAAGGGACAGCCTCATATTACTCCTACGAGCAGTACTTC.

The chain uses TRBV29-1 and TRBJ2-2; D uncertain. V was trimmed by 4 bases and J by 0 bases, leaving 9 bases between them. Germline CDR1 is SQVTM and CDR2 is ANQGSEA. CDR3 size: 14 residues. DNA for the CDR3: TGCAGCGTTGTAGTCAGGACGAACACCGGGGAGCTGTTTTTT. This encodes CSVVVRTNTGELFF.

This clone was seen once. The CDR3: CASSQDRDANTGELFF. The DNA for the CDR3 is TGCGCCAGCAGCCAGGACAGGGACGCGAACACCGGGGAGCTGTTTTTT. The genes are TRBV4-3 and TRBJ2-2; TRBD1 agrees at 8 bases. This CDR3 has 16 amino acids. Per the germline V gene, CDR1 is LGHNA and CDR2 is YSLEER. Losses at the gene ends were 3 bases for V and 0 bases for J; bases not matched to a gene: 3.

The chain is built from TRBV9 and TRBJ2-7; no definite D call. Between the trimmed V and J ends, which lost 4 bases and 1 base, there was a span of 9 bases. CDR1 and CDR2 (germline): SGDLS, YYNGEE. This CDR3 region has 13 residues. CDR3 sequence: CASSPGWSYEQYF. CDR3 nucleotides: TGTGCCAGCAGCCCAGGATGGTCCTACGAGCAGTACTTC.

This sequence joins TRBV11-3 and TRBJ2-7, with 7 bases aligning to TRBD1. The germline CDR1 and CDR2 sequences are SGHNT and YENEEA. CDR3 length equals 15 residues. As DNA, the CDR3 is TGTGTCAAGGGGTCCGGGACAGTCATTTTTTACGAGCAGTACTTC. This sequence encodes CVKGSGTVIFYEQYF.

This sequence joins TRBV5-6 and TRBJ2-5; 13 nucleotides align to TRBD2. The germline CDR1 and CDR2 sequences are SGHDT and YYEEEE. J lost 2 bases, V lost 5 bases, and 3 bases had no gene match. This CDR3 has 15 residues. CDR3 in DNA: TGTGCCAGCAGTAGACTAGCGGGGGGTCAAGAGACCCAGTACTTC. The encoded protein is CASSRLAGGQETQYF. Variable domain in full (rest from reference TRBV5-6 and TRBJ2-5): DAGVTQSPTHLIKTRGQQVTLRCSPKSGHDTVSWYQQALGQGPQFIFQYYEEEERQRGNFPDRFSGHQFPNYSSELNVNALLLGDSALYLCASSRLAGGQETQYFGPGTRLLVL.

This clone appeared a single time. V gene TRBV19 combines with J gene TRBJ2-1; TRBD2 matches at 13 bases. V gave up 4 bases and J gave up 0 bases; unmatched junction bases: 3. From germline, CDR1 is LNHDA and CDR2 SQIVND (reference sequence). CDR3 length: 17 residues. CDR3 nucleotides: TGTGCCAGTAGTAAGCGGACTAGCGGGGGCTCCTACAATGAGCAGTTCTTC. It translates to CASSKRTSGGSYNEQFF.

The J gene is TRBJ1-3, the V gene TRBV19, with D possibly matching TRBD1 (6 bases). Germline values: CDR1 LNHDA, CDR2 SQIVND (reference sequence). V was trimmed by 4 bases and J by 3 bases, leaving 13 bases between them. This CDR3 has 15 amino acids. The CDR3 sequence: CASSTQGTRGNTIYF. CDR3 nucleotide sequence: TGTGCCAGTAGTACGCAGGGGACCCGTGGAAACACCATATATTTT. The full variable domain, completed using reference TRBV19 and TRBJ1-3, is DGGITQSPKYLFRKEGQNVTLSCEQNLNHDAMYWYRQDPGQGLRLIYYSQIVNDFQKGDIAEGYSVSREKKESFPLTVTSAQKNPTAFYLCASSTQGTRGNTIYFGEGSWLTVV.

The chain recombines TRBV7-8 with TRBJ2-1; 8 bases fit TRBD1. Germline V lookup: CDR1 SGHVS, CDR2 FQNEAQ. V shed 5 bases, J shed 8 bases, and the junction held 11 bases outside the gene matches. The CDR3 covers 15 residues. CDR3 residues: CASSPRTGLMDEQFF. As DNA, the CDR3 is TGTGCCAGCAGCCCCCGGACAGGGTTGATGGATGAGCAGTTCTTC.

The V and J genes are TRBV7-9 and TRBJ1-2; D call uncertain. This CDR3 contains 13 residues. The V end lost 0 bases, the J end lost 5 bases, and 7 bases lay between the germline ends. The germline V gene has CDR1 SEHNR and CDR2 FQNEAQ (reference sequence). The CDR3 bases are TGTGCCAGCAGCTTAGCCCCTACTTATGGCTACACCTTC. It codes for CASSLAPTYGYTF.

The chain is built from TRBV6-1 and TRBJ2-7; 8 bases fit TRBD2. The CDR3 has 12 residues. Germline values: CDR1 MNHNS, CDR2 SASEGT. CDR3 protein: CDSKRERYEQYF. The DNA for the CDR3 is TGTGACAGTAAGCGGGAGCGGTACGAGCAGTACTTC.

The chain carries TRBV10-3 and TRBJ1-2; D may be TRBD1 (6 bases). CDR3 size: 13 residues. Germline assignment: CDR1 ENHRY and CDR2 SYGVKD. The ends were cut back, 3 bases at V and 8 bases at J, with 13 bases in the middle. CDR3 loop: CAISELGAKGYTF. Here the CDR3 DNA reads TGTGCCATCAGTGAACTGGGGGCGAAGGGCTACACCTTC.

This clone has more than one count but fewer than ten. This rearrangement joins TRBV18 to TRBJ1-6; D perhaps matches TRBD1 (5 bases). Germline values: CDR1 KGHSH, CDR2 LQKENI. The CDR3 loop spans 14 amino acids. Trimming cost V 2 bases and J 5 bases, with 7 bases left between them. CDR3 loop: CASSPGADNSPLHF. In nucleotides, the CDR3 is TGTGCCAGCTCACCAGGGGCGGATAATTCACCCCTCCACTTT.

This chain links TRBV19 with TRBJ1-5; 7 bases match TRBD1. Unmatched junction bases numbered 2, after V lost 8 bases and J lost 4 bases. The CDR3 contains 12 residues. Looked up from germline, CDR1 is LNHDA and CDR2 is SQIVND (reference sequence). This CDR3 is CASETGNQPQHF. CDR3 DNA: TGTGCCAGTGAGACAGGGAATCAGCCCCAGCATTTT.

This clone occurred a few times. This chain uses TRBV5-1 with TRBJ1-1, with 12 bases lining up with TRBD1. Germline trimming cut 0 bases from V and 4 bases from J; bases unmatched to any gene: 10. The CDR3 extends over 18 amino acids. Germline V gives CDR1 SGHRS, CDR2 YFSETQ. The CDR3 protein is CASSLGGQGASRATEAFF. The CDR3 coding sequence is TGCGCCAGCAGCTTGGGGGGACAGGGGGCGTCGCGGGCCACTGAAGCTTTCTTT.